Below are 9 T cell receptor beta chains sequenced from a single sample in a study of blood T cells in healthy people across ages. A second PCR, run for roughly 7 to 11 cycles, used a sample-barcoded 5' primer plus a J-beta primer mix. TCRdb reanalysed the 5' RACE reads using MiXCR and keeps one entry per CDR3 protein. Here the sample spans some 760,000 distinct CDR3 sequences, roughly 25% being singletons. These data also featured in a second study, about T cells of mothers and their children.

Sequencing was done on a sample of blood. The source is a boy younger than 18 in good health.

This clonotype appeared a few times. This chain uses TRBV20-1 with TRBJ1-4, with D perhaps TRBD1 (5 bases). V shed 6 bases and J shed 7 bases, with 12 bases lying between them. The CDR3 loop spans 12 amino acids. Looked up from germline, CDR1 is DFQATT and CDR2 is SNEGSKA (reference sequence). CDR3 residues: CSAPGGGEKLFF. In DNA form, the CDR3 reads TGCAGTGCCCCCGGCGGGGGTGAAAAACTGTTTTTT.

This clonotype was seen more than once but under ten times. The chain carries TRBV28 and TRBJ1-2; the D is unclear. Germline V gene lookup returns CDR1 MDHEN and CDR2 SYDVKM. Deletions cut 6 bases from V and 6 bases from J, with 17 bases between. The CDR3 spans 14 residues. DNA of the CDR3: TGTGCCAGCAGCCCAGTCATCGTACAAGATGGCTACACCTTC. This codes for CASSPVIVQDGYTF.

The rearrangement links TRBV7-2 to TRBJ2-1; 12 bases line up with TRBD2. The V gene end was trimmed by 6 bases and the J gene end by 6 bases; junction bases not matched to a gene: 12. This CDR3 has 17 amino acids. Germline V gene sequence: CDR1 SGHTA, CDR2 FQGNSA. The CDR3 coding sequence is TGTGCCAGCAGTAGCCTAGCGGGGGGGCCGAGGTTCAATGAGCAGTTCTTC. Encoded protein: CASSSLAGGPRFNEQFF.

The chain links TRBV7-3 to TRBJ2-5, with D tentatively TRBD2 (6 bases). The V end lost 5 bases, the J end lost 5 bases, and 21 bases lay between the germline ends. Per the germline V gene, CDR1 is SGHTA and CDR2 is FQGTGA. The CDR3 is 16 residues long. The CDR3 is CASSPYGWEAGETQYF. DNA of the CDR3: TGTGCCAGCAGCCCCTATGGATGGGAGGCCGGGGAGACCCAGTACTTC.

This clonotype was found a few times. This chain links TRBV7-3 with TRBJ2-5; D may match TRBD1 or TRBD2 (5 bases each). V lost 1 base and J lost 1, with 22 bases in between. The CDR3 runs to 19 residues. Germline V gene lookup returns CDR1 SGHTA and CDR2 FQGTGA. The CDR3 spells CASSLRKRGPGPSQETQYF. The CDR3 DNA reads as TGTGCCAGCAGCTTAAGGAAACGTGGGCCGGGGCCATCCCAAGAGACCCAGTACTTC.

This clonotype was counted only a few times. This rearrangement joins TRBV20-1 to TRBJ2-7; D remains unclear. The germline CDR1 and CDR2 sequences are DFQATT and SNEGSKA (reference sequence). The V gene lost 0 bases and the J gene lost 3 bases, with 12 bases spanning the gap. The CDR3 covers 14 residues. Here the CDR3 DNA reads TGCAGTGCTAGAGATCAGTCTGCTCTCTACGAGCAGTACTTC. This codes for CSARDQSALYEQYF.

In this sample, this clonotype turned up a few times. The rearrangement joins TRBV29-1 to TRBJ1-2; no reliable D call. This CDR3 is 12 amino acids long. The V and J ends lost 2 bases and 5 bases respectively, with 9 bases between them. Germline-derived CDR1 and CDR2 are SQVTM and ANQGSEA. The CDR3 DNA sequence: TGCAGCGTTGAATACCGCCAGTATGGCTACACCTTC. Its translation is CSVEYRQYGYTF.

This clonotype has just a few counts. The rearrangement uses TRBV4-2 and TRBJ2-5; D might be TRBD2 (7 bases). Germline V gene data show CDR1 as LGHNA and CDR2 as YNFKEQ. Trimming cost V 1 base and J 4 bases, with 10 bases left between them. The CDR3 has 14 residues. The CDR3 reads CASSQAGGAETQYF. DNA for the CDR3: TGTGCCAGCAGCCAAGCTGGGGGGGCAGAGACCCAGTACTTC.

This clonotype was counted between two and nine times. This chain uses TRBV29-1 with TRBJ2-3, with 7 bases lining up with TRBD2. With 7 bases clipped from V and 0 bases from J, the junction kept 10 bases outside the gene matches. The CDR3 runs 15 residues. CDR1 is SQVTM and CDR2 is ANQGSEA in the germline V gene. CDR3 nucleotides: TGCAGCGCCGGACCGGGGACTACTAGCACAGATACGCAGTATTTT. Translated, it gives CSAGPGTTSTDTQYF.